The next 31 T cell receptor beta chains were all read from a single sample in a study of CD8 T cells in ankylosing spondylitis. TCRdb re-derived calls from the 5' RACE reads in MiXCR, one entry per CDR3 protein. This sample has about 360,000 distinct CDR3 sequences, with roughly 22% found just once. Sequencing was performed on blood, either unsorted or a sorted T cell fraction (not recorded which). The receptors were sampled from a male donor with ankylosing spondylitis or in good health (not recorded which).

This clonotype was detected a few times. The chain is built from TRBV2 and TRBJ2-1; D gene ambiguous. The V end was cut by 5 bases, the J end by 0 bases, with 8 bases between. This CDR3 has 14 amino acids. Germline-derived CDR1 and CDR2 are SNHLY and FYNNEI. CDR3 protein: CASSPQSSYNEQFF. The CDR3 DNA follows: TGTGCCAGCAGTCCTCAGAGCTCCTACAATGAGCAGTTCTTC.

The V call is TRBV6-5, the J call TRBJ2-5; TRBD1 agrees at 7 bases. The V segment lost 5 bases and the J segment 3 bases; nucleotides outside the gene matches: 9. The germline gives CDR1 MNHEY, CDR2 SVGAGI. The CDR3 runs 15 residues. The CDR3 sequence: CASSHVQGLEETQYF. CDR3 in DNA: TGTGCCAGCAGTCACGTACAGGGGCTGGAAGAGACCCAGTACTTC.

This clonotype turned up a few times. The rearrangement links TRBV4-1 to TRBJ2-7, with 8 bases lining up with TRBD2. In germline, CDR1 is MGHRA, CDR2 YSYEKL. J lost 2 bases, V lost 3 bases, and 9 bases had no gene match. This CDR3 has 16 residues. The CDR3 region is CASSQGLGAGAYEQYF. Here the CDR3 DNA reads TGCGCCAGCAGCCAGGGGTTGGGAGCGGGGGCCTACGAGCAGTACTTC.

This clonotype has just a few counts. The J gene is TRBJ2-7, the V gene TRBV7-9; D gene unclear. This CDR3 is 12 amino acids long. Trimming shortened V by 4 bases and J by 5 bases, and 9 bases separated the two germline ends. Looked up from germline, CDR1 is SEHNR and CDR2 is FQNEAQ (reference sequence). For the CDR3, the DNA is TGTGCCAGCAGCTACCGCCCGGACGAGCAGTACTTC. This translates into CASSYRPDEQYF.

This clonotype was found a few times. The gene calls are TRBV7-6 and TRBJ2-1, with 9 positions matching TRBD2. V dropped 1 base and J dropped 8; count of bases not matched to a gene: 9. The CDR3 has 16 residues. Per the germline V gene, CDR1 is SGHVS and CDR2 is FNYEAQ. The CDR3 region is CASSLGGGGAMDEQFF. CDR3 in DNA: TGTGCCAGCAGCTTAGGTGGCGGGGGGGCTATGGATGAGCAGTTCTTC.

This clonotype appeared a few times. This chain uses TRBV20-1 with TRBJ2-3; D remains unclear. V was cut by 0 bases and J by 6 bases, with 16 bases left in between. Looked up from germline, CDR1 is DFQATT and CDR2 is SNEGSKA (reference sequence). The CDR3 consists of 15 residues. The CDR3 protein is CSARDPDGRRDTQYF. As DNA, the CDR3 is TGCAGTGCTAGAGACCCTGACGGTAGACGGGATACGCAGTATTTT.

For this clonotype: A much larger clone lies one base from this, so it may be a read error. The chain has TRBV5-1 and TRBJ2-7, with no clear D. This CDR3 is built from 13 residues. Trimming left V 4 bases short and J 3 bases short, with 11 bases between. Germline loops: CDR1 SGHRS, CDR2 YFSETQ. CDR3 residues: CASSGNRGYEQYF. CDR3 sequence (DNA): TGCGCCAGCAGCGGAAACAGAGGCTACGAGCAGTACTTC.

This chain joins TRBV6-5 and TRBJ1-2; D gene unclear. The germline gives CDR1 MNHEY, CDR2 SVGAGI. CDR3 length: 15 residues. The V and J ends lost 0 bases and 6 bases respectively, with 14 bases between them. This chain's CDR3 is CASSYSIKGSDGYTF. In nucleotides, the CDR3 is TGTGCCAGCAGTTACTCGATCAAGGGTAGCGATGGCTACACCTTC.

This clonotype was recorded a few times. V usage is TRBV10-3 and J usage is TRBJ2-3; 9 nucleotides match TRBD2. V shed 2 bases, J shed 2 bases, and the junction held 2 bases outside the gene matches. Germline assignment: CDR1 ENHRY and CDR2 SYGVKD. This CDR3 is built from 15 residues. CDR3 sequence: CAISEAGGSTDTQYF. DNA of the CDR3: TGTGCCATCAGTGAGGCGGGGGGGTCCACAGATACGCAGTATTTT.

This rearrangement joins TRBV12-3 or TRBV12-4 to TRBJ2-5, with 8 positions matching TRBD1. The V and J ends lost 6 bases and 4 bases, in that order; junction bases with no gene match: 7. The CDR3 contains 14 residues. DNA of the CDR3: TGTGCCAGCAGAGCGGACAGGGCCGGAGAGACCCAGTACTTC. Its translation: CASRADRAGETQYF.

This clonotype appeared a few times. The genes are TRBV21-1 and TRBJ2-3; the tabulated D call, TRBD1, remains unverified against the DNA. TRBV21-1 is a recognized pseudogene. This CDR3 spans 18 amino acids. CDR3 residues: CASSLRAGFRASTDTQYF. For the CDR3, the DNA is TGTGCCAGCAGCCTCAGGGCTGGATTCAGGGCTAGCACAGATACGCAGTATTTT.

This clonotype has just a few counts. The chain recombines TRBV27 with TRBJ2-2; D gene uncertain. The CDR3 spans 12 residues. Germline CDR1 is MNHEY and CDR2 is SMNVEV (reference sequence). V was shortened by 3 bases and J by 7 bases, with 6 bases between the two germline ends. CDR3 region: CASSFVNGELFF. For the CDR3, the DNA is TGTGCCAGCAGTTTCGTGAACGGGGAGCTGTTTTTT.

This clonotype was observed a handful of times. The chain couples TRBV3-1 to TRBJ2-6, with D unresolved. The CDR3 loop spans 17 amino acids. The ends were cut back, 0 bases at V and 0 bases at J, with 9 bases in the middle. CDR1 is LGHDT, CDR2 YNNKEL, per germline (reference sequence). The chain's CDR3 is CASSQDNFISGANVLTF. The DNA for the CDR3 is TGTGCCAGCAGCCAAGATAATTTCATCTCTGGGGCCAACGTCCTGACTTTC.

The chain employs TRBV29-1 and TRBJ2-7; D tentatively reads TRBD1 or TRBD2 (5 bases each). The CDR3 length is 14 residues. Trimming took 2 bases from V and 2 from J, leaving 13 bases between them. Germline CDR1 and CDR2: SQVTM and ANQGSEA. The chain's CDR3 is CSVEIGTETYEQYF. The CDR3 nucleotides read TGCAGCGTTGAAATAGGGACGGAAACCTACGAGCAGTACTTC.

The sample holds a few counts of this clonotype. The rearrangement joins TRBV12-3 or TRBV12-4 to TRBJ1-1; D is perhaps TRBD1 (6 bases). The CDR3 length is 14 residues. Deletions cut 7 bases from V and 2 bases from J, with 14 bases between. CDR3 sequence (DNA): TGTGCCAGCAACATAGGACAGTTAAACACTGAAGCTTTCTTT. This codes for CASNIGQLNTEAFF.

The rearrangement links TRBV7-6 to TRBJ2-7, with TRBD2 matching over 11 bases. The CDR3 consists of 15 residues. The germline CDR1 and CDR2 sequences are SGHVS and FNYEAQ. With V trimmed by 2 bases and J by 3 bases, 3 bases remained unmatched. The CDR3 coding sequence is TGTGCCAGCAGCTTACTAGCGGGGGGATACTACGAGCAGTACTTC. Protein sequence: CASSLLAGGYYEQYF.

This clonotype appeared a few times. V and J are TRBV4-2 and TRBJ2-3; D ambiguous. The CDR3 contains 15 residues. V lost 0 bases and J lost 3, with 10 bases in between. CDR1 and CDR2 from the germline V gene are LGHNA and YNFKEQ. CDR3: CASSQDKVTTDTQYF. The CDR3 DNA sequence: TGTGCCAGCAGCCAAGATAAGGTGACGACAGATACGCAGTATTTT.

CDR3 sequence: CASSDDLETSANGEQFF. The CDR3 coding sequence is TGTGCCAGCAGTGATGATTTGGAGACTAGCGCGAATGGTGAGCAGTTCTTC. The chain recombines TRBV2 with TRBJ2-1; 8 bases map to TRBD2. CDR1 and CDR2 from the germline V gene are SNHLY and FYNNEI. J gave up 9 bases and V 3 bases, and 16 bases lay outside the gene matches. CDR3 size: 17 residues.

The rearrangement uses TRBV13 and TRBJ2-4, with D perhaps TRBD1 (6 bases). Germline CDR1 and CDR2: PRHDT and FYEKMQ (reference sequence). The CDR3 length is 16 residues. Trimming took off 5 bases at V and 4 bases at J, with 18 bases between the two ends. The CDR3 DNA follows: TGTGCCAGCAGCCCAGCTAGGGGACACCCAAAAAACATTCAGTACTTC. Amino acids: CASSPARGHPKNIQYF.

The chain combines TRBV5-5 with TRBJ1-1; 8 bases agree with TRBD1. In germline, CDR1 is SGHKS, CDR2 YYEKEE (reference sequence). The CDR3 totals 14 residues. The V gene end was trimmed by 4 bases and the J gene end by 5 bases; junction bases not matched to a gene: 7. The DNA of the CDR3 is TGTGCCAGCAGCGCCACGGACAGGGCAACTGAAGCTTTCTTT. This translates into CASSATDRATEAFF.

This clonotype showed up just a few times. CDR3 sequence: CASSWPGTGNPPHQETQYF. DNA for the CDR3: TGTGCCAGCAGTTGGCCCGGGACAGGAAATCCTCCGCATCAAGAGACCCAGTACTTC. The rearrangement uses TRBV28 and TRBJ2-5, with 8 bases that match TRBD1. Germline CDR1 reads MDHEN; CDR2 reads SYDVKM. The CDR3 contains 19 residues. V lost 4 bases to trimming and J lost 2 bases; unmatched junction nucleotides: 18. Filled out from reference TRBV28 and TRBJ2-5, the complete variable domain reads DVKVTQSSRYLVKRTGEKVFLECVQDMDHENMFWYRQDPGLGLRLIYFSYDVKMKEKGDIPEGYSVSREKKERFSLILESASTNQTSMYLCASSWPGTGNPPHQETQYFGPGTRLLVL.

The chain has TRBV29-1 and TRBJ2-5; TRBD1 is a possible D gene (5 bases). The CDR3 is made up of 14 amino acids. With 4 bases removed from V and 1 base from J, the gap between germline ends came to 13 bases. The germline V gene encodes CDR1 SQVTM and CDR2 ANQGSEA. The CDR3 DNA reads as TGCAGCGTTGTGTTTTGGGGCGGCCAAGAGACCCAGTACTTC. Translating it yields CSVVFWGGQETQYF.

The chain combines TRBV2 with TRBJ1-2; D ambiguous. This CDR3 spans 13 amino acids. Trimming pared 8 bases from V and 0 bases from J, leaving 10 bases between. Per germline, CDR1 SNHLY and CDR2 FYNNEI. DNA for the CDR3: TGTGCCAGCGTTCTCTCCACTAACTATGGCTACACCTTC. It translates to CASVLSTNYGYTF. Full variable domain (outside the CDR3, taken from reference TRBV2 and TRBJ1-2): EPEVTQTPSHQVTQMGQEVILRCVPISNHLYFYWYRQILGQKVEFLVSFYNNEISEKSEIFDDQFSVERPDGSNFTLKIRSTKLEDSAMYFCASVLSTNYGYTFGSGTRLTVV.

The CDR3 coding sequence is TGTGCCAGCAGTTTTCGGGGGGGATGGGGTACCGGGGAGCTGTTTTTT. This encodes CASSFRGGWGTGELFF. J is TRBJ2-2 and V is TRBV28, with 8 bases aligning to TRBD2. The CDR3 runs 16 residues. Germline CDR1 is MDHEN and CDR2 is SYDVKM. J was trimmed by 5 bases and V by 3 bases; bases with no gene match: 8.

The chain combines TRBV12-3 or TRBV12-4 with TRBJ2-5, with TRBD1 matching over 7 bases. V lost 5 bases to trimming and J lost 2 bases; unmatched junction nucleotides: 8. There are 15 residues in the CDR3. CDR3 nucleotide sequence: TGTGCCAGCAGTCCCGAGGGGGCCTTACAAGAGACCCAGTACTTC. It translates to CASSPEGALQETQYF.

The V call is TRBV5-1, the J call TRBJ2-7, with 10 bases lining up with TRBD1. From germline, CDR1 is SGHRS and CDR2 YFSETQ. The CDR3 has 15 residues. V lost 2 bases, J lost 6 bases, and 8 bases stayed unmatched. The CDR3 protein is CASSFSGTGAGEQYF. The CDR3, as DNA: TGCGCCAGCAGCTTCTCCGGGACAGGGGCTGGCGAGCAGTACTTC.

This clonotype was counted only a few times. The V gene is TRBV11-2, the J gene TRBJ2-7, with D uncertain. The germline V and J ends were trimmed by 5 bases and 1 base, with 21 bases remaining between them. CDR1 is SGHAT and CDR2 is FQNNGV in the germline V gene. The CDR3 runs to 17 residues. The CDR3 here is CASSQVPGPPHSYEQYF. CDR3 bases: TGTGCCAGCAGCCAGGTCCCGGGCCCCCCGCATTCCTACGAGCAGTACTTC. The variable domain in full, with the rest retrieved from reference TRBV11-2 and TRBJ2-7, is EAGVAQSPRYKIIEKRQSVAFWCNPISGHATLYWYQQILGQGPKLLIQFQNNGVVDDSQLPKDRFSAERLKGVDSTLKIQPAKLEDSAVYLCASSQVPGPPHSYEQYFGPGTRLTVT.

The V gene is TRBV5-1, the J gene TRBJ2-5; TRBD2 aligns across 9 bases. This CDR3 region has 15 residues. After removal of 0 bases from V and 5 bases from J, the junction contained 5 bases not matched to a gene. CDR1 is SGHRS, CDR2 YFSETQ, per germline. The CDR3 DNA sequence: TGCGCCAGCAGCTTGGCTAGCGGGGACGGGGAGACCCAGTACTTC. Translated, it gives CASSLASGDGETQYF.

The chain joins TRBV9 to TRBJ2-1; 9 nucleotides agree with TRBD2. Losses at the gene ends were 0 bases for V and 4 bases for J; bases not matched to a gene: 5. This CDR3 comprises 16 residues. Germline loops: CDR1 SGDLS, CDR2 YYNGEE. This CDR3 reads CASSVVASGEYNEQFF. The DNA for the CDR3 is TGTGCCAGCAGCGTAGTGGCTAGCGGGGAGTACAATGAGCAGTTCTTC.

This clonotype has a handful of counts. The chain recombines TRBV12-3 or TRBV12-4 with TRBJ2-5; D is unresolved. Trimming cost V 1 base and J 5 bases, with 8 bases left between them. CDR3 length: 13 residues. CDR3 residues: CASSLEILETQYF. In DNA, the CDR3 is TGTGCCAGCAGTTTAGAAATTTTGGAGACCCAGTACTTC.

The chain has TRBV7-6 and TRBJ2-3; no firm D call. Trimming removed 1 base from V and 0 bases from J, with 11 bases in between. The CDR3 extends over 16 amino acids. Germline V gives CDR1 SGHVS, CDR2 FNYEAQ. The CDR3 spells CASSLGPAPSTDTQYF. CDR3 bases: TGTGCCAGCAGCTTAGGTCCAGCGCCCAGCACAGATACGCAGTATTTT.